The 8 T cell receptor beta chains given below trace back to one sample, sequenced in a study of cytomegalovirus exposure and HLA in healthy donors. Use of 60 Vbeta and 13 Jbeta primers characterized the PCR. Measured with immunoSEQ multiplex PCR; TCRdb has only the in-frame clones, and not every one. Here the sample spans fewer than 200,000 clones, 82% being singletons. Sample: PBMCs. The receptors come from a woman aged 45-65 years in good health and CMV-seronegative.

The chain recombines TRBV6-5 with TRBJ1-3; 7 nucleotides align to TRBD1. Losses at the gene ends were 5 bases for V and 0 bases for J; bases not matched to a gene: 4. In germline, CDR1 is MNHEY, CDR2 SVGAGI. The CDR3 extends over 15 amino acids. CDR3 DNA sequence: TGTGCCAGCAGTACAGGGGTCAGCTCTGGAAACACCATATATTTT. The encoded protein is CASSTGVSSGNTIYF.

The chain uses TRBV27 and TRBJ1-6; D ambiguous. The CDR3 covers 14 residues. The germline V gene encodes CDR1 MNHEY and CDR2 SMNVEV (reference sequence). V lost 7 bases to trimming and J lost 6 bases, with 13 bases between them. The CDR3, as DNA: TGTGCCAGCACCGGGTTCCTAGTTAATTCACCCCTCCACTTT. Encoded protein: CASTGFLVNSPLHF.

The V gene is TRBV2, the J gene TRBJ2-2; D is uncertain. Germline-derived CDR1 and CDR2 are SNHLY and FYNNEI. Deletions cut 1 base from V and 6 bases from J, with 9 bases between. The CDR3 is 14 residues long. The DNA for the CDR3 is TGTGCCAGCAGTGAAGAAGCCGTAGCCGGGGAGCTGTTTTTT. Its protein product is CASSEEAVAGELFF.

This clone appeared a single time. This chain joins TRBV6-5 and TRBJ2-3; 9 bases map to TRBD2. This CDR3 spans 14 amino acids. The V and J ends lost 9 bases and 4 bases, in that order; junction bases with no gene match: 8. CDR1 MNHEY and CDR2 SVGAGI come from the germline V gene. This CDR3 is CASIGSGGSDTQYF. The CDR3 bases are TGTGCCAGTATTGGTAGCGGGGGATCAGATACGCAGTATTTT.

This clone was recorded a few times. The rearrangement uses TRBV4-1 and TRBJ1-2, with a possible D match to TRBD1 (5 bases). The V gene's germline CDR1 is MGHRA and CDR2 YSYEKL. This CDR3 has 13 residues. The V end lost 0 bases, the J end lost 3 bases, and 5 bases lay between the germline ends. The CDR3: CASSQDRDYGYTF. The CDR3, as DNA: TGCGCCAGCAGCCAAGACAGGGACTATGGCTACACCTTC.

The chain is built from TRBV25-1 and TRBJ2-4; possible D gene TRBD1, 6 bases. This CDR3 is 16 amino acids long. The V gene lost 2 bases and the J gene lost 0 bases, with 11 bases spanning the gap. Germline V CDR1 and CDR2: MGHDK, SYGVNS. This CDR3 reads CASSEQGILAKNIQYF. DNA of the CDR3: TGTGCCAGCAGTGAACAGGGGATATTAGCCAAAAACATTCAGTACTTC.

The chain is built from TRBV14 and TRBJ1-1; 9 bases agree with TRBD1. Germline CDR1 is SGHDN and CDR2 is FVKESK. This CDR3 has 13 amino acids. Germline trimming cut 4 bases from V and 6 bases from J; bases unmatched to any gene: 3. The CDR3 region has the DNA TGTGCCAGCAGCCGTACAGGGGGCTCTGAAGCTTTCTTT. It yields the protein CASSRTGGSEAFF.

Written as DNA, the CDR3 is TGTGCCAGCAGTGACGCGATAGCCAAAAACATTCAGTACTTC. Protein: CASSDAIAKNIQYF. This rearrangement joins TRBV25-1 to TRBJ2-4, with D hard to call. CDR1 and CDR2 from the germline V gene are MGHDK and SYGVNS. Trimming removed 3 bases from V and 0 bases from J, with 6 bases in between. The CDR3 contains 14 residues.